The T cell receptor beta chain under discussion was sequenced for a study of cytomegalovirus exposure and HLA in healthy donors. In the study overall: The Caucasian-associated ancestry cluster held more than 80% of around 380 genotyped donors.

Among the donors, all were healthy bone marrow donors. PCR involved 60 Vbeta and 13 Jbeta primers. The authors' processing: Later, some 75 million unique TCR beta chains were counted in an analysis, and about 12 million of them were shared. The assay was immunoSEQ multiplex PCR, and TCRdb's table has in-frame clones only and misses some. For V, J and clone size, that table is used; D and trimming come from the DNA. The sample lists about 96,000 clones, roughly 74% seen once, with around 3.2% in the top ten. The CDR3 totals 12 residues. Germline loops: CDR1 SGHRS, CDR2 YFSETQ. V was shortened by 5 bases and J by 4 bases, with 9 bases between the two germline ends.

The TCR sequence derives from a female donor in good health and CMV-seropositive. Sequenced: PBMCs. The V and J genes are TRBV5-1 and TRBJ1-2; D ambiguous. The CDR3 sequence is CASSTEGYGYTF. CDR3 in DNA: TGCGCCAGCAGTACTGAGGGCTATGGCTACACCTTC.